This T cell receptor (beta chain) was obtained from a study of OX40 agonist ivuxolimab in advanced cancers. Losses at the gene ends were 2 bases for V and 1 base for J; bases not matched to a gene: 4. This CDR3 has 16 amino acids. CDR1 is SGHTA, CDR2 FQGNSA, per germline. The table came from immunoSEQ multiplex PCR; TCRdb's copy has only in-frame clones and leaves some out. The sample includes around 75,000 clones, over 85% of them seen just once. This TCR was sampled from an adult with an advanced solid tumor such as melanoma, head and neck, liver or kidney cancer. The V gene is TRBV7-2, the J gene TRBJ2-5; 10 bases map to TRBD2. Source: CD4+ or CD8+ T cells sorted from blood, taken in a trial of the OX40 agonist ivuxolimab. CDR3 amino acids: CASSLTSGVLQETQYF. For the CDR3, the DNA is TGTGCCAGCAGCTTAACTAGCGGGGTACTCCAAGAGACCCAGTACTTC. Using reference TRBV7-2 and TRBJ2-5 for the parts outside the CDR3, the full variable domain is GAGVSQSPSNKVTEKGKDVELRCDPISGHTALYWYRQSLGQGLEFLIYFQGNSAPDKSGLPSDRFSAERTGGSVSTLTIQRTQQEDSAVYLCASSLTSGVLQETQYFGPGTRLLVL.